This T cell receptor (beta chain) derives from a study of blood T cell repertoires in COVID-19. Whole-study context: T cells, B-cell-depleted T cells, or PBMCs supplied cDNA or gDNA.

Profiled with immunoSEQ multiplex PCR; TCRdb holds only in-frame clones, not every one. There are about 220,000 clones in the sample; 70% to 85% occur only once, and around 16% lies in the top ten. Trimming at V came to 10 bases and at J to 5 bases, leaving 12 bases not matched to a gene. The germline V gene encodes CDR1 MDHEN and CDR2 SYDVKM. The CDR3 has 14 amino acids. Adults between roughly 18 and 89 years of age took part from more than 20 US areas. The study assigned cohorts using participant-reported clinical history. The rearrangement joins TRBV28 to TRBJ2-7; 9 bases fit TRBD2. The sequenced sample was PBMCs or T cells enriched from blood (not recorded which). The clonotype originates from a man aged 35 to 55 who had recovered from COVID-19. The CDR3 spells CATTLLAGRHEQYF. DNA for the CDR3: TGTGCCACCACCTTACTAGCGGGTCGGCACGAGCAGTACTTC.